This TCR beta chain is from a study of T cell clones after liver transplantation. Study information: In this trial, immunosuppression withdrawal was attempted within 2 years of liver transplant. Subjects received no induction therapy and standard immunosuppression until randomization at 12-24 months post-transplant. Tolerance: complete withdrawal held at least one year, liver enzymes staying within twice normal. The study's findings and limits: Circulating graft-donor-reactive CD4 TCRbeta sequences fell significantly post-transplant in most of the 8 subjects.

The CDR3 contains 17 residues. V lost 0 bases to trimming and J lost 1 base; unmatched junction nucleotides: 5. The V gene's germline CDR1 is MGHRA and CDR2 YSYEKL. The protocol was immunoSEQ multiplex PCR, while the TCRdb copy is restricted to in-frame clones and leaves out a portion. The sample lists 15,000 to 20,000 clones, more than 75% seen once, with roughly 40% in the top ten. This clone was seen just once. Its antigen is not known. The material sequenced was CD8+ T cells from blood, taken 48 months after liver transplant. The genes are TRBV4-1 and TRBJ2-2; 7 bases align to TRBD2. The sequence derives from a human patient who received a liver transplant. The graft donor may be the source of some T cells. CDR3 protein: CASSQDSTGGNTGELFF. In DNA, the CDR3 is TGCGCCAGCAGCCAAGACTCTACGGGGGGGAACACCGGGGAGCTGTTTTTT.